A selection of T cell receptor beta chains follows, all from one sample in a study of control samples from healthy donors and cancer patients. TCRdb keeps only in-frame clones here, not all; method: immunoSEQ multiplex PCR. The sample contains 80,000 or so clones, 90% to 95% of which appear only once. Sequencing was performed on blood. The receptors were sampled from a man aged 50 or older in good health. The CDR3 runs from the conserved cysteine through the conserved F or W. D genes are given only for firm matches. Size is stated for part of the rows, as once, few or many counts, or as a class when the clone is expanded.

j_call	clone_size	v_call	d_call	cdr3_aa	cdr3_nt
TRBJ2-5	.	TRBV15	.	CATSRDPRDETQYF	TGTGCCACCAGCAGAGATCCCAGGGACGAGACCCAGTACTTC
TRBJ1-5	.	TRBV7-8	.	CASSFTDSNQPQHF	TGTGCCAGCAGTTTTACAGATAGCAATCAGCCCCAGCATTTT
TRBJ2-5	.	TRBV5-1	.	CASSLVITRPETQYF	TGCGCCAGCAGCTTGGTAATAACGCGCCCGGAGACCCAGTACTTC
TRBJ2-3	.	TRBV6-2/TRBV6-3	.	CASSYAGFTDTQYF	TGTGCCAGCAGTTACGCCGGATTCACAGATACGCAGTATTTT
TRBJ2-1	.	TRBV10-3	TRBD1	CAISVRPGQGTNEQFF	TGTGCCATCAGTGTTCGACCGGGACAGGGTACCAATGAGCAGTTCTTC
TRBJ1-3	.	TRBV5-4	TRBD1	CASSVTGGGNTIYF	TGTGCCAGCAGCGTGACAGGGGGCGGAAACACCATATATTTT
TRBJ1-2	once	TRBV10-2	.	CASTPLVDGGGYTF	TGCGCCAGCACCCCCCTTGTGGACGGGGGTGGCTACACCTTC
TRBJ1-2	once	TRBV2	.	CASRGTYYGYTF	TGTGCCAGCAGAGGGACCTACTATGGCTACACCTTC
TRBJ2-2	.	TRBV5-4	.	CASSLGNAGELFF	TGTGCCAGCAGCTTGGGGAATGCCGGGGAGCTGTTTTTT
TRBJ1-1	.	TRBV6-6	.	CASRSDNTEAFF	TGTGCCAGCAGATCAGATAACACTGAAGCTTTCTTT
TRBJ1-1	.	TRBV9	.	CASSVQGFGMNTEAFF	TGTGCCAGCAGCGTTCAGGGGTTTGGTATGAACACTGAAGCTTTCTTT
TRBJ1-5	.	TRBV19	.	CASSPAHSFGSNQPQHF	TGTGCCAGTAGCCCAGCCCACAGCTTCGGGAGCAATCAGCCCCAGCATTTT
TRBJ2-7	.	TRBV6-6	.	CASKGPSYEQYF	TGTGCCAGCAAGGGTCCTTCCTACGAGCAGTACTTC
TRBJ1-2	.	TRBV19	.	CASSRFGDNYGYTF	TGTGCCAGTAGTCGTTTCGGGGACAACTATGGCTACACCTTC
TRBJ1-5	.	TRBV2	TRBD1	CASSENRGMSQPQHF	TGTGCCAGCAGCGAAAACAGGGGAATGAGTCAGCCCCAGCATTTT
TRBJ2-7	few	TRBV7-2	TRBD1	CASSTRQGKGEQYF	TGTGCCAGCAGCACAAGACAGGGGAAGGGAGAGCAGTACTTC
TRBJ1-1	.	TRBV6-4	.	CASSDSKSLGDAEAFF	TGTGCCAGCAGTGACTCGAAATCTTTAGGGGATGCTGAAGCTTTCTTT
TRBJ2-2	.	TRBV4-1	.	CASSQDSQGTGELFF	TGCGCCAGCAGCCAAGATAGCCAGGGGACCGGGGAGCTGTTTTTT
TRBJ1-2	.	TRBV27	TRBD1	CASSLAFRDRSNYGYTF	TGTGCCAGCAGTTTAGCCTTCCGGGACAGGAGTAACTATGGCTACACCTTC
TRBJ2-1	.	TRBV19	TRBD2	CASSISGGTYNEQFF	TGTGCCAGTAGTATCTCCGGGGGGACCTACAATGAGCAGTTCTTC
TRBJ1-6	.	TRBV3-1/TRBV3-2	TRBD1	CASSRTPGQGTSYSPLHF	TGTGCCAGCAGCCGGACACCGGGACAGGGAACGAGTTATTCACCCCTCCACTTT
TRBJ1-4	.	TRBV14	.	CASSPENEKLFF	TGTGCCAGCAGCCCTGAGAATGAAAAACTGTTTTTT
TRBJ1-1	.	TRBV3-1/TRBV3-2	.	CASGHLMNTEAFF	TGTGCCAGTGGACATCTTATGAACACTGAAGCTTTCTTT
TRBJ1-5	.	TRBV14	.	CASSPRHNQPQHF	TGTGCCAGCAGCCCAAGGCACAATCAGCCCCAGCATTTT
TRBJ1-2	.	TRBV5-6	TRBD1	CASSPSGQATFYGYTF	TGTGCCAGCAGCCCTTCGGGACAGGCCACTTTCTATGGCTACACCTTC
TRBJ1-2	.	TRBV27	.	CASSPGRPNYGYTF	TGTGCCAGCAGTCCGGGACGGCCTAACTATGGCTACACCTTC
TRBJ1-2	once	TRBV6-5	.	CATESSGTYGYTF	TGTGCCACCGAATCCTCGGGAACCTATGGCTACACCTTC
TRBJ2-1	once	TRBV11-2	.	CASSPGPLINEQFF	TGTGCCAGCAGCCCAGGGCCCCTTATCAATGAGCAGTTCTTC
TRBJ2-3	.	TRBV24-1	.	CATSDQTLSTDTQYF	TGTGCCACCAGTGACCAGACCCTTAGCACAGATACGCAGTATTTT
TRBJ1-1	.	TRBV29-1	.	CSVERDGFNTEAFF	TGCAGCGTTGAGAGGGACGGTTTCAACACTGAAGCTTTCTTT
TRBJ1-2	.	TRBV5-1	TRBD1	CASSGQGAPNYGYTF	TGCGCCAGCAGCGGACAGGGGGCTCCTAACTATGGCTACACCTTC
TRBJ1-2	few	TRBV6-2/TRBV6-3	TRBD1	CASSRGQGTVSGYTF	TGTGCCAGCAGTCGGGGTCAAGGGACAGTCAGTGGCTACACCTTC
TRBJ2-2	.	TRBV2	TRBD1	CASSRQRQGARTGELFF	TGTGCCAGCAGTCGCCAGAGACAGGGGGCAAGGACCGGGGAGCTGTTTTTT
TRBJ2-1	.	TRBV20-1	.	CSFTGNNEQFF	TGCAGTTTTACAGGGAACAATGAGCAGTTCTTC
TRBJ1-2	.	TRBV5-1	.	CASRDPVGGYTF	TGCGCCAGCAGAGATCCGGTGGGGGGCTACACCTTC